The 30 T cell receptor beta chains below all came from one sample that was sequenced in a study of regulatory T cells in long-lasting Graves disease. Time point: persistent/refractory GD, antithyroid drugs over 5 years with positive TRAb. The TCR library used RNA extracted from PBMCs. Combining iRepertoire HTBI primers with Arm-PCR of CDR3 regions, the authors built TCR beta libraries. Using its own MiXCR run on the multiplex PCR reads, TCRdb lists one record per CDR3 protein. The profile shows 250,000 to 300,000 distinct CDR3 sequences, 22% of them singletons. The material sequenced was peripheral blood mononuclear cells (PBMCs), taken when the disease was refractory, from a patient treated with antithyroid drugs. The source is a female donor with Graves disease.

In this sample, this clonotype turned up a few times. The gene calls are TRBV28 and TRBJ2-7; D may be TRBD2 (5 bases). V was cut by 2 bases and J by 5 bases, with 16 bases left in between. Germline V gives CDR1 MDHEN, CDR2 SYDVKM. There are 15 residues in the CDR3. The CDR3 DNA is TGTGCCAGCAGTTTAAGGGCGGGCGCCCTTGACGAGCAGTACTTC. This translates into CASSLRAGALDEQYF.

This clonotype occurred a few times. The V and J genes are TRBV19 and TRBJ2-3; D is ambiguous. Germline assignment: CDR1 LNHDA and CDR2 SQIVND (reference sequence). V lost 4 bases and J lost 4, with 12 bases in between. The CDR3 spans 14 residues. CDR3 in DNA: TGTGCCAGTAGTACCGGCGGTGGTTCAGATACGCAGTATTTT. This sequence encodes CASSTGGGSDTQYF.

The V call is TRBV11-2, the J call TRBJ2-7, with 12 nucleotides matching TRBD2. V was pared by 4 bases and J by 4 bases, with 5 bases of the junction left unmatched. This CDR3 comprises 15 residues. Germline-derived CDR1 and CDR2 are SGHAT and FQNNGV. CDR3 amino acids: CASSSSGRAVYEQYF. The CDR3 DNA follows: TGTGCCAGCAGCTCTAGCGGGAGGGCCGTTTACGAGCAGTACTTC.

The table lists this clonotype with a count of one. This rearrangement joins TRBV27 to TRBJ1-5; possible D gene TRBD1, 6 bases. CDR3 length: 15 residues. Germline V CDR1 and CDR2: MNHEY, SMNVEV (reference sequence). V was clipped by 5 bases and J by 5 bases, with 16 bases between them. This CDR3 reads CASSPTDRFHQPQHF. The CDR3, as DNA: TGTGCCAGCAGTCCGACAGACAGGTTTCATCAGCCCCAGCATTTT.

This clonotype was counted only a few times. This chain uses TRBV5-6 with TRBJ1-6; no clear D gene. V shed 0 bases and J shed 0 bases, with 10 bases lying between them. This CDR3 is 17 amino acids long. Germline CDR1 is SGHDT and CDR2 is YYEEEE. The CDR3 spells CASSLGRPSSYNSPLHF. CDR3 nucleotide sequence: TGTGCCAGCAGCTTGGGACGGCCGAGCTCCTATAATTCACCCCTCCACTTT. The full variable domain, completed using reference TRBV5-6 and TRBJ1-6, is DAGVTQSPTHLIKTRGQQVTLRCSPKSGHDTVSWYQQALGQGPQFIFQYYEEEERQRGNFPDRFSGHQFPNYSSELNVNALLLGDSALYLCASSLGRPSSYNSPLHFGNGTRLTVT.

The V call is TRBV7-2, the J call TRBJ2-3; a weak D match, TRBD1 (6 bases). Germline V gives CDR1 SGHTA, CDR2 FQGNSA. Trimming took off 2 bases at V and 1 base at J, with 16 bases between the two ends. The CDR3 sequence is 17 residues long. The CDR3, as DNA: TGTGCCAGCAGCTTACGTGGTGAGGGGGTCCGCACAGATACGCAGTATTTT. Protein: CASSLRGEGVRTDTQYF.

The chain employs TRBV11-2 and TRBJ2-1; unclear D gene. The length of the CDR3 is 14 residues. Trimming shortened V by 5 bases and J by 10 bases, and 18 bases separated the two germline ends. Per germline, CDR1 SGHAT and CDR2 FQNNGV. The CDR3 DNA reads TGTGCCAGCAGCATAACAACTGGTCCCAACGAGCAGTTCTTC. As protein: CASSITTGPNEQFF.

In this sample, this clonotype turned up many times. The chain employs TRBV24-1 and TRBJ2-2; possibly TRBD1 for D (6 bases). The CDR3 runs 17 residues. Germline assignment: CDR1 KGHDR and CDR2 SFDVKD. V shed 0 bases and J shed 3 bases, with 13 bases lying between them. The CDR3 here is CATSDLPGTRDTGELFF. The CDR3 region has the DNA TGTGCCACCAGTGATTTGCCCGGGACACGAGACACCGGGGAGCTGTTTTTT.

This clonotype has just a few counts. The gene calls are TRBV6-9 and TRBJ2-2, with a weak D call TRBD2 (6 bases). The germline V gene has CDR1 MNHGY and CDR2 SVAAGI. The CDR3 spans 15 residues. Deletions cut 3 bases from V and 4 bases from J, with 12 bases between. The chain's CDR3 is CASSYGASATGELFF. In DNA, the CDR3 is TGTGCCAGCAGTTACGGGGCTAGCGCCACCGGGGAGCTGTTTTTT.

There are a few counts of this clonotype. The CDR3 protein is CASSPDRSPYEQYF. The DNA for the CDR3 is TGCGCCAGCAGCCCTGACAGGTCCCCCTACGAGCAGTACTTC. The chain has TRBV4-1 and TRBJ2-7; D may be TRBD1 (6 bases). Per germline, CDR1 MGHRA and CDR2 YSYEKL. The CDR3 extends over 14 amino acids. Trimming left V 4 bases short and J 2 bases short, with 12 bases between.

The chain carries TRBV6-1 and TRBJ2-2; 11 nucleotides agree with TRBD2. V shed 1 base and J 6 bases; nucleotides not matched to a gene: 13. This CDR3 region has 19 residues. Germline CDR1 is MNHNS and CDR2 is SASEGT. CDR3 amino acids: CASSEGGLLAGEFPGELFF. The CDR3 region has the DNA TGTGCCAGCAGTGAAGGGGGGCTACTAGCGGGAGAGTTCCCCGGGGAGCTGTTTTTT.

The chain carries TRBV7-9 and TRBJ2-5; TRBD1 might be the D (5 bases). This CDR3 has 16 residues. Trimming cost V 2 bases and J 4 bases, with 17 bases left between them. The germline V gene encodes CDR1 SEHNR and CDR2 FQNEAQ (reference sequence). Written as DNA, the CDR3 is TGTGCCAGCAGCTTAAGTGGAACAGGACCCACAGAGACCCAGTACTTC. As protein: CASSLSGTGPTETQYF. Drawing the rest from reference TRBV7-9 and TRBJ2-5, the complete variable domain is DTGVSQNPRHKITKRGQNVTFRCDPISEHNRLYWYRQTLGQGPEFLTYFQNEAQLEKSRLLSDRFSAERPKGSFSTLEIQRTEQGDSAMYLCASSLSGTGPTETQYFGPGTRLLVL.

This clonotype was recorded many times. The J gene is TRBJ2-1, the V gene TRBV11-2; a weak D match, TRBD2 (5 bases). CDR1 SGHAT and CDR2 FQNNGV come from the germline V gene. Trimming left V 3 bases short and J 0 bases short, with 9 bases between. There are 15 residues in the CDR3. CDR3 amino acids: CASSFTGGSYNEQFF. The CDR3 nucleotides are TGTGCCAGCAGCTTTACCGGAGGCTCCTACAATGAGCAGTTCTTC.

This clonotype has a count of ten or more. V is TRBV5-4 and J is TRBJ2-5, with D uncertain. From germline, CDR1 is SGHNT and CDR2 YYREEE (reference sequence). This CDR3 contains 14 residues. Trimming took 4 bases from V and 5 from J, leaving 15 bases between them. The CDR3 reads CASSASGSRETQYF. Here the CDR3 DNA reads TGTGCCAGCAGCGCAAGTGGGTCTCGGGAGACCCAGTACTTC.

This clonotype occurred a few times. The chain uses TRBV25-1 and TRBJ2-5; D ambiguous. V was trimmed by 5 bases and J by 3 bases, leaving 10 bases between them. Looked up from germline, CDR1 is MGHDK and CDR2 is SYGVNS. The CDR3 sequence is 13 residues long. CDR3 coding DNA: TGTGCCAGCAGTCAGAGGTTCGAAGAGACCCAGTACTTC. Amino acids: CASSQRFEETQYF.

In this sample, this clonotype turned up a few times. The chain combines TRBV4-1 with TRBJ1-5; 8 nucleotides match TRBD1. The germline V gene encodes CDR1 MGHRA and CDR2 YSYEKL. The CDR3 runs to 17 residues. Trimming at V came to 0 bases and at J to 11 bases, leaving 15 bases not matched to a gene. The CDR3 here is CASSQDWGGTGFVAQHF. CDR3 coding DNA: TGCGCCAGCAGCCAAGATTGGGGCGGGACAGGCTTCGTAGCCCAGCATTTT.

The chain employs TRBV28 and TRBJ1-2, with TRBD1 matching 7 bases. The CDR3 totals 14 residues. CDR1 and CDR2 from the germline V gene are MDHEN and SYDVKM. Trimming took 6 bases from V and 2 from J; bases not matched to a gene: 6. The DNA for the CDR3 is TGTGCCAGCAGAATAACAGGGGACAACTATGGCTACACCTTC. Residues: CASRITGDNYGYTF.

This clonotype was seen once. A much larger clone differs by one base, so this may be a read error. The rearrangement uses TRBV6-2 or TRBV6-3 and TRBJ2-5; D is unclear. Germline CDR1 and CDR2: MNHEY and SVGEGT. The CDR3 consists of 14 residues. The CDR3 spells CASSQDGRPEAQYF. CDR3 nucleotide sequence: TGTGCCAGCAGCCAGGACGGAAGACCAGAGGCCCAGTACTTC.

This sequence joins TRBV7-2 and TRBJ2-5, with 8 bases that match TRBD2. Germline V gives CDR1 SGHTA, CDR2 FQGNSA. The trim removed 5 bases at V and 0 bases at J, leaving 5 bases unmatched. The CDR3 sequence is 15 residues long. Here the CDR3 DNA reads TGTGCCAGCAGCCATAATAGCGGGGACCAAGAGACCCAGTACTTC. Residues: CASSHNSGDQETQYF.

A word on this clonotype: Given a much more abundant clone one base away, this may be a read error. V is TRBV28 and J is TRBJ2-1; D might be TRBD1 or TRBD2, each matching 5 bases. Germline CDR1 is MDHEN and CDR2 is SYDVKM. Trimming pared 3 bases from V and 13 bases from J, leaving 19 bases between. This CDR3 spans 14 amino acids. CDR3 nucleotides: TGTGCCAGCAGTTTTGGGGGTTCACAAGAGACCCAGTTCTTC. It translates to CASSFGGSQETQFF.

A word on this clonotype: Given a much more abundant clone one base away, this may be a read error. The chain combines TRBV28 with TRBJ2-7; 12 bases fit TRBD2. This CDR3 contains 15 residues. V trimming: 11 bases; J trimming: 6 bases; junction bases outside the gene matches: 14. Germline V gene sequence: CDR1 MDHEN, CDR2 SYDVKM. CDR3 protein: CACSVVTSGRSEQYF. CDR3 nucleotides: TGTGCCTGCTCCGTCGTAACTAGCGGGAGGAGCGAGCAGTACTTC.

The gene calls are TRBV6-1 and TRBJ2-7; no reliable D call. Germline loops: CDR1 MNHNS, CDR2 SASEGT. Trimming took off 9 bases at V and 2 bases at J, with 14 bases between the two ends. There are 13 residues in the CDR3. In DNA form, the CDR3 reads TGTGCCAGTTGTACTAAACTAACCTACGAGCAGTACTTC. Translation: CASCTKLTYEQYF.

This clonotype has only a few counts. The CDR3 DNA sequence: TGTGCCAGCAGCGTCTCAGCAGGGCTCAATCAGCCCCAGCATTTT. Protein sequence: CASSVSAGLNQPQHF. This chain uses TRBV9 with TRBJ1-5, with D perhaps matching TRBD1 (5 bases). Deletions cut 2 bases from V and 3 bases from J, with 12 bases between. Germline values: CDR1 SGDLS, CDR2 YYNGEE. This CDR3 is built from 15 residues.

The chain combines TRBV7-9 with TRBJ2-5, with a possible D match to TRBD2 (6 bases). Germline assignment: CDR1 SEHNR and CDR2 FQNEAQ (reference sequence). Trimming cost V 7 bases and J 4 bases, with 22 bases left between them. The length of the CDR3 is 16 residues. The CDR3 reads CASTQGSGRGGETQYF. Here the CDR3 DNA reads TGTGCCAGCACCCAAGGGTCCGGGAGAGGTGGAGAGACCCAGTACTTC.

This chain uses TRBV7-2 with TRBJ2-7; the D gene is possibly TRBD2 (6 bases). This CDR3 contains 15 residues. The germline V and J ends were trimmed by 1 base and 1 base, with 11 bases remaining between them. Germline CDR1 is SGHTA and CDR2 is FQGNSA. The CDR3 spells CASSLESSVSYEQYF. The CDR3 coding sequence is TGTGCCAGCAGCTTAGAGTCTAGCGTATCCTACGAGCAGTACTTC. Drawing the rest from reference TRBV7-2 and TRBJ2-7, the complete variable domain is GAGVSQSPSNKVTEKGKDVELRCDPISGHTALYWYRQSLGQGLEFLIYFQGNSAPDKSGLPSDRFSAERTGGSVSTLTIQRTQQEDSAVYLCASSLESSVSYEQYFGPGTRLTVT.

This clonotype was recorded at least ten times. The chain employs TRBV28 and TRBJ1-5; maybe TRBD1 (6 bases). The germline V gene has CDR1 MDHEN and CDR2 SYDVKM. This CDR3 comprises 15 residues. Trimming stripped 6 bases from V and 2 bases from J, with 14 bases between. The CDR3 reads CASSVQGEGNQPQHF. In nucleotides, the CDR3 is TGTGCCAGCAGCGTACAGGGAGAGGGCAATCAGCCCCAGCATTTT.

This clonotype was counted at least ten times. The chain links TRBV10-3 to TRBJ1-5, with D possibly matching TRBD1 (5 bases). There are 14 residues in the CDR3. From germline, CDR1 is ENHRY and CDR2 SYGVKD. The V gene lost 1 base and the J gene lost 3 bases, with 7 bases spanning the gap. CDR3 DNA sequence: TGTGCCATCAGTGAGTTGGGGGTCAATCAGCCCCAGCATTTT. It translates to CAISELGVNQPQHF.

The V call is TRBV20-1, the J call TRBJ2-5; D is uncertain. CDR3 length equals 11 residues. Germline values: CDR1 DFQATT, CDR2 SNEGSKA (reference sequence). Deletions cut 6 bases from V and 4 bases from J, with 9 bases between. CDR3 sequence: CSAKSAETQYF. The CDR3 region has the DNA TGCAGTGCCAAGTCGGCAGAGACCCAGTACTTC.

This clonotype was counted only a few times. The chain joins TRBV6-1 to TRBJ2-5; 11 bases fit TRBD2. The V gene's germline CDR1 is MNHNS and CDR2 SASEGT. This CDR3 is 16 amino acids long. The J segment lost 1 base and the V segment lost 4 bases, leaving 5 bases of the junction unmatched. CDR3 coding DNA: TGTGCCAGCAGTGCCCAACTAGCGGGAGCCCAAGAGACCCAGTACTTC. Translation gives CASSAQLAGAQETQYF.

This clonotype has ten or more counts. V is TRBV20-1 and J is TRBJ2-5; D unresolved. Germline V gives CDR1 DFQATT, CDR2 SNEGSKA (reference sequence). V was shortened by 2 bases and J by 2 bases, with 9 bases between the two germline ends. The CDR3 runs 13 residues. The CDR3 bases are TGCAGTGCTAGACTGGAAGGGCAAGAGACCCAGTACTTC. It yields the protein CSARLEGQETQYF.